The clone carrying this T cell receptor beta chain was detected a few times. Around 30,000 T cell genomes (300 ng DNA) went into each PBMC replicate. Method: immunoSEQ multiplex PCR; TCRdb's copy keeps in-frame clones and lacks some. The sample includes approximately 500,000 clones, approximately 80% of them seen just once. This sample is drawn from a study of shared clonotypes between healthy human individuals. As for the study in general: The cohort had a couple of women and a few men, ages 18 to 49.

Donors included only healthy HIV-negative adults lacking recent acute infections or vaccinations. The sequenced sample consisted of PBMCs. This sequence originates from a woman aged 40 to 55 in good health. Some clones in this sample may be carry-over from other donors' samples.

CDR3 bases: TGTGCCAGCAGCTTAGAGGGCGGGCTCGGGAAGCATGAGCAGTTCTTC. Its protein product is CASSLEGGLGKHEQFF. The chain joins TRBV7-2 to TRBJ2-1; D possibly corresponds to TRBD2 (5 bases). V lost 1 base to trimming and J lost 8 bases, with 18 bases between them. CDR1 SGHTA and CDR2 FQGNSA come from the germline V gene. The CDR3 has 16 residues.